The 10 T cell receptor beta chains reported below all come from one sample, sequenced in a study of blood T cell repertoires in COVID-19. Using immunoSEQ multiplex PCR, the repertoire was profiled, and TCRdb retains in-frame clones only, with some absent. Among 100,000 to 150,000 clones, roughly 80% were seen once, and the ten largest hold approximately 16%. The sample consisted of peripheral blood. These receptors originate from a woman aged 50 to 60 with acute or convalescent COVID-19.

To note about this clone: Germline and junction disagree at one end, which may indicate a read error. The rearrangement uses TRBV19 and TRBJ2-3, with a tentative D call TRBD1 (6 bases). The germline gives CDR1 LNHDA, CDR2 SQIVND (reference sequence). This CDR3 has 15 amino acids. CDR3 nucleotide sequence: TGTGCCAGTACTATATCCAGGGGCCCCACAGATACGCAGTATTTT. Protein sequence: CASTISRGPTDTQYF.

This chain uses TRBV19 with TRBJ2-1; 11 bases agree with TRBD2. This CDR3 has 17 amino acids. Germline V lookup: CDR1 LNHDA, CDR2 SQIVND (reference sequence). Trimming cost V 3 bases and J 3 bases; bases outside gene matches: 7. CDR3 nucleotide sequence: TGTGCCAGTAGTATCCGGCTAGCGGGGGGCCTCTACAATGAGCAGTTCTTC. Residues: CASSIRLAGGLYNEQFF.

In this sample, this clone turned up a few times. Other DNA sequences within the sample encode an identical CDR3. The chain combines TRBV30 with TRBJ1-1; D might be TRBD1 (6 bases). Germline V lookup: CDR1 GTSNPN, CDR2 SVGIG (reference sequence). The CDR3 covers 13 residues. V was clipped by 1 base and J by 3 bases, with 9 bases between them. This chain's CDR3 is CAWSATGYTEAFF. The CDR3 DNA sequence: TGTGCCTGGAGTGCCACAGGGTACACTGAAGCTTTCTTT.

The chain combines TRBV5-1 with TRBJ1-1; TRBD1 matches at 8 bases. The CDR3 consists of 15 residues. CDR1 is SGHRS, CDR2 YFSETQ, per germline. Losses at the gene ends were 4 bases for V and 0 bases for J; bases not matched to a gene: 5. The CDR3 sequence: CASSRTGHMNTEAFF. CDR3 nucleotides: TGCGCCAGCAGCCGGACAGGGCATATGAACACTGAAGCTTTCTTT.

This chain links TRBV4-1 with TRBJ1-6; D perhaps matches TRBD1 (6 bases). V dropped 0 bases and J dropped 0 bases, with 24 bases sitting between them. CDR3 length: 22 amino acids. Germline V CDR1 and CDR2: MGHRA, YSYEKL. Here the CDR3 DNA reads TGCGCCAGCAGCCAAGATTTTAGGGGGGGGAATCCCTCGAGCTCCTATAATTCACCCCTCCACTTT. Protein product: CASSQDFRGGNPSSSYNSPLHF.

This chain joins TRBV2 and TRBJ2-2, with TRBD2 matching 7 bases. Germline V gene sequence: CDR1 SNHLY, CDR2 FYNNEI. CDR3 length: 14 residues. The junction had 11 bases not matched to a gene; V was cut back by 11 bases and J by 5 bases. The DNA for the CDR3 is TGTGCCTGCCGACTAGCCAGTGGGACCGGGGAGCTGTTTTTT. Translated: CACRLASGTGELFF.

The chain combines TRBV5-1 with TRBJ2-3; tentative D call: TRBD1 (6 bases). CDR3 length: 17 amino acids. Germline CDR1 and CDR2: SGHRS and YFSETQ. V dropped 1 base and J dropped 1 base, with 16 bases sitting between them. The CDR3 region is CASSLNPGVGGTDTQYF. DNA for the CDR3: TGCGCCAGCAGCTTGAATCCAGGGGTTGGTGGCACAGATACGCAGTATTTT.

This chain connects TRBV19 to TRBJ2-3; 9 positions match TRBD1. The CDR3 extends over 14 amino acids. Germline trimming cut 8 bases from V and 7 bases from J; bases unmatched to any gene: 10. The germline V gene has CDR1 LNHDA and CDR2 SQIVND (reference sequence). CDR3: CASAYRDRVNTQYF. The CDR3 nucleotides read TGTGCCAGTGCTTACCGGGACAGGGTAAATACGCAGTATTTT.

The CDR3 DNA reads TGTGCCAGCAGCGTAGCAGGTGGGGAGGTGGGAACTGAAGCTTTCTTT. Encoded protein: CASSVAGGEVGTEAFF. V and J are TRBV9 and TRBJ1-1; D is undetermined. This CDR3 region has 16 residues. CDR1 and CDR2 from the germline V gene are SGDLS and YYNGEE. V lost 0 bases and J lost 5, with 17 bases in between.

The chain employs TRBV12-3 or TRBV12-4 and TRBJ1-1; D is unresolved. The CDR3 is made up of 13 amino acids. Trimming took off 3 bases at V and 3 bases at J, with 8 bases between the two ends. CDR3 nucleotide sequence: TGTGCCAGCAGTTTCGACTCTGACACTGAAGCTTTCTTT. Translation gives CASSFDSDTEAFF.